This T cell receptor (beta chain) came from a study of blood T cell repertoires in COVID-19. In Seattle, patients joined the study during active infection and were tracked longitudinally. The table came from immunoSEQ multiplex PCR; TCRdb's copy has only in-frame clones and leaves some out. The data contain a few hundred thousand clones, 85% of them singletons. This CDR3 is 13 amino acids long. The germline V gene has CDR1 SGHTA and CDR2 FQGNSA. V gave up 2 bases and J gave up 4 bases, with 8 bases separating them. The clonotype comes from a woman between 65 and 79 years old with COVID-19, enrolled during active disease. The material sequenced was peripheral blood. The chain joins TRBV7-2 to TRBJ1-2, with D possibly matching TRBD1 (5 bases). The CDR3 loop is CASSLTGGYGYTF. The CDR3, as DNA: TGTGCCAGCAGCTTAACCGGGGGCTATGGCTACACCTTC.